This entry lists 15 T cell receptor beta chains sequenced from one sample in a study of cytomegalovirus exposure and HLA in healthy donors. With 60 Vbeta and 13 Jbeta primers, the PCR was carried out. Data came from immunoSEQ multiplex PCR; TCRdb stores just in-frame clones and leaves some out. The sample holds about 200,000 clones; around 81% are singletons and the top ten take 1.5% to 2%. The sample was PBMCs. The receptors were sampled from a man in his late teens or twenties in good health and CMV-seronegative.

This rearrangement joins TRBV7-2 to TRBJ2-3; D may be TRBD1 (5 bases). Per the germline V gene, CDR1 is SGHTA and CDR2 is FQGNSA. The CDR3 has 13 residues. V lost 5 bases to trimming and J lost 7 bases, with 13 bases between them. The CDR3 is CASSRSAGNTQYF. As DNA, the CDR3 is TGTGCCAGCAGCCGTTCAGCAGGGAATACGCAGTATTTT.

This chain connects TRBV6-1 to TRBJ1-6; tentative D call: TRBD1 (6 bases). Germline V lookup: CDR1 MNHNS, CDR2 SASEGT. V dropped 6 bases and J dropped 3 bases, with 12 bases sitting between them. The CDR3 loop spans 15 amino acids. This CDR3 is CASRHRVYYNSPLHF. The CDR3 DNA sequence: TGTGCCAGCAGGCACAGGGTGTACTATAATTCACCCCTCCACTTT.

CDR3 bases: TGTGCCAGCAGCTTAGATGCTCGGAGCTCCTACAATGAGCAGTTCTTC. Translated: CASSLDARSSYNEQFF. V gene TRBV11-3 combines with J gene TRBJ2-1; no clear D. Trimming pared 0 bases from V and 0 bases from J, leaving 9 bases between. This CDR3 has 16 amino acids. CDR1 and CDR2 from the germline V gene are SGHNT and YENEEA.

The chain employs TRBV7-8 and TRBJ2-7; D might be TRBD2 (6 bases). The CDR3 runs 16 residues. Trimming shortened V by 5 bases and J by 3 bases, and 20 bases separated the two germline ends. Germline values: CDR1 SGHVS, CDR2 FQNEAQ. This chain's CDR3 is CASSLTEGLVRYEQYF. For the CDR3, the DNA is TGTGCCAGCAGCCTGACGGAGGGGTTAGTACGCTACGAGCAGTACTTC.

This clone was counted a single time. V and J are TRBV2 and TRBJ2-7, with D possibly matching TRBD2 (5 bases). The germline CDR1 and CDR2 sequences are SNHLY and FYNNEI. The ends were cut back, 3 bases at V and 0 bases at J, with 9 bases in the middle. The CDR3 runs 14 residues. CDR3 nucleotide sequence: TGTGCCAGCAGTGAGGACTCTAGCTCCTACGAGCAGTACTTC. Translating gives CASSEDSSSYEQYF.

This clone has a single count. V and J are TRBV29-1 and TRBJ2-4; 7 bases map to TRBD1. V shed 7 bases and J 2 bases; nucleotides not matched to a gene: 2. Looked up from germline, CDR1 is SQVTM and CDR2 is ANQGSEA. The CDR3 sequence is 12 residues long. The CDR3 DNA follows: TGCAGCGGGGGACAGACCAAAAACATTCAGTACTTC. Translating it yields CSGGQTKNIQYF.

This sequence joins TRBV7-2 and TRBJ2-5, with a weak D call TRBD2 (6 bases). Germline assignment: CDR1 SGHTA and CDR2 FQGNSA. Trimming stripped 5 bases from V and 13 bases from J, with 17 bases between. There are 12 residues in the CDR3. The DNA for the CDR3 is TGTGCCAGCAGCCCCACCCGGGAGAGGGTGTACTTC. This translates into CASSPTRERVYF.

The chain employs TRBV19 and TRBJ2-7, with a tentative D call TRBD1 (6 bases). Trimming removed 3 bases at V and 3 bases at J, with 15 bases between. Germline values: CDR1 LNHDA, CDR2 SQIVND (reference sequence). The CDR3 runs 15 residues. The CDR3 loop reads CASSIQGKGDYEQYF. Written as DNA, the CDR3 is TGTGCCAGTAGTATTCAGGGGAAGGGGGACTACGAGCAGTACTTC.

In its sample, this clone was seen once. V gene TRBV5-1 combines with J gene TRBJ2-2; 9 bases line up with TRBD1. This CDR3 is 17 amino acids long. Germline lookup yields CDR1 SGHRS and CDR2 YFSETQ. V shed 3 bases, J shed 3 bases, and the junction held 9 bases outside the gene matches. Written as DNA, the CDR3 is TGCGCCAGCAGCTCAGTGTGGGGACAGGGTGACACCGGGGAGCTGTTTTTT. This encodes CASSSVWGQGDTGELFF.

The rearrangement links TRBV10-2 to TRBJ2-1; TRBD1 aligns across 9 bases. Looked up from germline, CDR1 is WSHSY and CDR2 is SAAADI. The CDR3 totals 15 residues. V shed 8 bases, J shed 3 bases, and the junction held 8 bases outside the gene matches. The CDR3 protein is CASGGTGSIYNEQFF. As DNA, the CDR3 is TGCGCCAGCGGGGGGACAGGGTCCATCTACAATGAGCAGTTCTTC.

The gene calls are TRBV9 and TRBJ1-1; 8 bases agree with TRBD1. Germline V gives CDR1 SGDLS, CDR2 YYNGEE. This CDR3 region has 14 residues. V dropped 0 bases and J dropped 5; count of bases not matched to a gene: 3. CDR3: CASSVARTGTEAFF. The CDR3, as DNA: TGTGCCAGCAGCGTAGCCAGGACAGGGACTGAAGCTTTCTTT.

As regards this clone: At the DNA level, this CDR3 is encoded by other sequences in the same sample as well. The CDR3 DNA reads TGTGCCTGGAGTGTACAGGGAAATCAGCCCCAGCATTTT. Protein product: CAWSVQGNQPQHF. The genes are TRBV30 and TRBJ1-5; TRBD1 is a possible D gene (6 bases). The germline V gene has CDR1 GTSNPN and CDR2 SVGIG (reference sequence). V lost 0 bases and J 4 bases, leaving 7 bases between the germline ends. The CDR3 is 13 residues long.

V is TRBV15 and J is TRBJ2-5; D unclear. With 1 base removed from V and 4 bases from J, the gap between germline ends came to 7 bases. The germline CDR1 and CDR2 sequences are LNHNV and YYDKDF (reference sequence). This CDR3 is built from 13 residues. CDR3 nucleotides: TGTGCCACCAGCAGAGCCTCGGTAGAGACCCAGTACTTC. This encodes CATSRASVETQYF.

The chain has TRBV5-4 and TRBJ2-3; 7 bases line up with TRBD2. CDR1 is SGHNT and CDR2 is YYREEE in the germline V gene (reference sequence). This CDR3 is 16 amino acids long. V shed 4 bases, J shed 2 bases, and the junction held 10 bases outside the gene matches. CDR3 nucleotide sequence: TGTGCCAGCAGCAAGGCCGGGCTAGCGGACACAGATACGCAGTATTTT. Amino acids: CASSKAGLADTDTQYF.

The genes are TRBV13 and TRBJ1-1; possible D gene TRBD1, 6 bases. The ends were cut back, 7 bases at V and 8 bases at J, with 20 bases in the middle. Looked up from germline, CDR1 is PRHDT and CDR2 is FYEKMQ (reference sequence). CDR3 size: 14 residues. CDR3 DNA: TGTGCCAGCACCCCGTCCCGGACAGATCCCGAAGCTTTCTTT. As protein: CASTPSRTDPEAFF.